Below, 11 T cell receptor beta chains from the same sample are listed, as sequenced in a study of post-analysis software for immune sequencing data. The study's findings and limits: Five TRBV segments, including TRBV5-6, TRBV5-1 and TRBV20-1, were more frequent in patients than controls.

Researchers reported that TCR beta cDNA libraries carried unique molecular identifiers. TCRdb called the PCR reads again in MiXCR, with one record for every CDR3 protein. Here the sample spans about 770,000 distinct CDR3 sequences, just over 45% being singletons. These TCRs' antigens remain unknown. Sequenced material: blood. These receptors originate from a girl between 10 and 17 years old with multiple sclerosis.

The chain is built from TRBV7-2 and TRBJ2-7, with a weak D call TRBD2 (5 bases). CDR1 SGHTA and CDR2 FQGNSA come from the germline V gene. Trimming stripped 3 bases from V and 4 bases from J, with 16 bases between. CDR3 length: 15 residues. CDR3 nucleotide sequence: TGTGCCAGCAGCTTCGGACGGACTCCAAGGTACGAGCAGTACTTC. Its protein is CASSFGRTPRYEQYF.

This clonotype turned up a few times. V is TRBV20-1 and J is TRBJ2-3; TRBD2 agrees at 10 bases. V was pared by 5 bases and J by 1 base, with 6 bases of the junction left unmatched. CDR3 length: 15 residues. Germline assignment: CDR1 DFQATT and CDR2 SNEGSKA (reference sequence). CDR3 amino acids: CSALGLALGTDTQYF. CDR3 nucleotide sequence: TGCAGTGCTCTGGGACTAGCGTTAGGCACAGATACGCAGTATTTT.

V and J are TRBV6-5 and TRBJ2-1; 10 bases fit TRBD1. Trimming cost V 6 bases and J 9 bases; bases outside gene matches: 5. The germline V gene encodes CDR1 MNHEY and CDR2 SVGAGI. The CDR3 is 13 residues long. In nucleotides, the CDR3 is TGTGCCAGCAGGTACGGACAGGGGGTTGAGCAGTTCTTC. It encodes CASRYGQGVEQFF.

The V and J genes are TRBV4-2 and TRBJ2-1; tentatively, D is TRBD2 (5 bases). CDR1 and CDR2 from the germline V gene are LGHNA and YNFKEQ. This CDR3 comprises 15 residues. With 0 bases removed from V and 9 bases from J, the gap between germline ends came to 15 bases. The CDR3 loop reads CASSQELGASGEQFF. For the CDR3, the DNA is TGTGCCAGCAGCCAAGAACTAGGTGCAAGTGGTGAGCAGTTCTTC.

This clonotype has a single count. The chain links TRBV12-3 or TRBV12-4 to TRBJ2-1; D gene ambiguous. V lost 5 bases to trimming and J lost 8 bases, with 10 bases between them. The CDR3 consists of 12 residues. The CDR3 region has the DNA TGTGCCAGCAGTCGGACCCGGGATGAGCAGTTCTTC. Amino acids: CASSRTRDEQFF.

The J gene is TRBJ2-1, the V gene TRBV11-1; 7 nucleotides align to TRBD2. The ends lost 5 bases at V and 8 bases at J; junction bases unmatched: 9. The CDR3 extends over 14 amino acids. The V gene's germline CDR1 is SGHAT and CDR2 FQDESV (reference sequence). The CDR3 nucleotides read TGTGCCAGCAGCGCGCGGGCGGGAGTCGATGAGCAGTTCTTC. This codes for CASSARAGVDEQFF.

The chain joins TRBV4-3 to TRBJ2-7; 8 bases map to TRBD1. Trimming at V came to 3 bases and at J to 5 bases, leaving 9 bases not matched to a gene. This CDR3 is built from 15 residues. The V gene's germline CDR1 is LGHNA and CDR2 YSLEER. CDR3 nucleotides: TGCGCCAGCAGCCAGGAACCGGGACAGGATGACGAGCAGTACTTC. It is translated as CASSQEPGQDDEQYF.

This clonotype was detected a few times. The CDR3 nucleotides are TGTGCCAGCAGCGTTCCCAGTGGGGAGGACAGACGGTGGGGCTACACCTTC. Residues: CASSVPSGEDRRWGYTF. The chain links TRBV7-2 to TRBJ1-2, with a tentative D call TRBD1 (6 bases). V was trimmed by 5 bases and J by 8 bases, leaving 27 bases between them. There are 17 residues in the CDR3. Germline V gene sequence: CDR1 SGHTA, CDR2 FQGNSA. Complete variable domain (other parts from reference TRBV7-2 and TRBJ1-2): GAGVSQSPSNKVTEKGKDVELRCDPISGHTALYWYRQSLGQGLEFLIYFQGNSAPDKSGLPSDRFSAERTGGSVSTLTIQRTQQEDSAVYLCASSVPSGEDRRWGYTFGSGTRLTVV.

This clonotype was recorded a few times. CDR3 region: CASSFWQGVSETQYF. CDR3 DNA sequence: TGTGCCAGCAGTTTTTGGCAGGGGGTTTCGGAGACCCAGTACTTC. V gene TRBV27 combines with J gene TRBJ2-5; 7 positions match TRBD1. The V segment lost 3 bases and the J segment 5 bases; nucleotides outside the gene matches: 9. The CDR3 consists of 15 residues. CDR1 and CDR2 (germline): MNHEY, SMNVEV (reference sequence).

The rearrangement joins TRBV6-2 or TRBV6-3 to TRBJ2-2, with TRBD2 identical over 13 bases. The CDR3 totals 16 residues. With 5 bases clipped from V and 7 bases from J, the junction kept 7 bases outside the gene matches. Germline values: CDR1 MNHEY, CDR2 SVGEGT. DNA of the CDR3: TGTGCCAGCAGTCGCTCCGGGACTAGCGGGATCGGGGAGCTGTTTTTT. Protein sequence: CASSRSGTSGIGELFF.

This clonotype showed up just a few times. The chain uses TRBV12-3 or TRBV12-4 and TRBJ2-1, with 8 bases aligning to TRBD2. The CDR3 runs 15 residues. V lost 6 bases and J lost 7; bases outside the gene matches: 11. The CDR3 here is CASRVLGGRRNEQFF. In DNA, the CDR3 is TGTGCCAGCAGGGTCCTGGGCGGGAGGAGGAATGAGCAGTTCTTC.